This T cell receptor (beta chain) comes out of a study of blood T cell repertoires in COVID-19. As for the study in general: Material from acute and convalescent COVID-19 was sourced from the United States, Italy and Spain. Sample material is recorded as cDNA or gDNA derived from T cells, B-cell-depleted T cells, or PBMCs.

Authors' processing steps: Estimation of nucleated cell counts relied on the amplification of reference gene primers. Sequencing used immunoSEQ multiplex PCR; TCRdb keeps in-frame clones, though not all of them. V, J and clone size are those of that table, while D and trimming were read from the DNA. Seen here are 200,000 or so clones, roughly nine tenths observed once, and the top ten hold around 2%. Those enrolled, adults aged about 18 to 95 years, came from under 25 US areas. Trimming took 4 bases from V and 2 from J, leaving 9 bases between them. This CDR3 has 14 amino acids. CDR1 MNHEY and CDR2 SVGAGI come from the germline V gene.

The TCR was taken from a woman aged 40-49 years with acute COVID-19. The sequencing input was PBMCs or T cells enriched from blood (not recorded which). This sequence joins TRBV6-5 and TRBJ1-3, with D perhaps TRBD1 (5 bases). The CDR3, as DNA: TGTGCCAGCAGTTCGACAGAGACTGGAAACACCATATATTTT. This translates into CASSSTETGNTIYF.